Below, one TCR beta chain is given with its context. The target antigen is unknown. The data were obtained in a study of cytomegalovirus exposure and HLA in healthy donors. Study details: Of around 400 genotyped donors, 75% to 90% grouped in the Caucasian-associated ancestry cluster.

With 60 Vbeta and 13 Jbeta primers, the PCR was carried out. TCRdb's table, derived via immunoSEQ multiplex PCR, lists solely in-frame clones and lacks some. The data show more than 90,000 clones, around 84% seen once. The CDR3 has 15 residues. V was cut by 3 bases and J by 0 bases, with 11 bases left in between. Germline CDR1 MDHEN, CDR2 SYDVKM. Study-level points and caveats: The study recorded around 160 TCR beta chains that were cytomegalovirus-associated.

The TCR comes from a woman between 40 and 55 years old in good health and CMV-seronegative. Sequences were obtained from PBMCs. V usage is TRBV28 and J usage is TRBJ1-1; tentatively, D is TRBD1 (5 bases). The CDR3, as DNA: TGTGCCAGCAGTTTGCCAGGGCGGATGAACACTGAAGCTTTCTTT. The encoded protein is CASSLPGRMNTEAFF.